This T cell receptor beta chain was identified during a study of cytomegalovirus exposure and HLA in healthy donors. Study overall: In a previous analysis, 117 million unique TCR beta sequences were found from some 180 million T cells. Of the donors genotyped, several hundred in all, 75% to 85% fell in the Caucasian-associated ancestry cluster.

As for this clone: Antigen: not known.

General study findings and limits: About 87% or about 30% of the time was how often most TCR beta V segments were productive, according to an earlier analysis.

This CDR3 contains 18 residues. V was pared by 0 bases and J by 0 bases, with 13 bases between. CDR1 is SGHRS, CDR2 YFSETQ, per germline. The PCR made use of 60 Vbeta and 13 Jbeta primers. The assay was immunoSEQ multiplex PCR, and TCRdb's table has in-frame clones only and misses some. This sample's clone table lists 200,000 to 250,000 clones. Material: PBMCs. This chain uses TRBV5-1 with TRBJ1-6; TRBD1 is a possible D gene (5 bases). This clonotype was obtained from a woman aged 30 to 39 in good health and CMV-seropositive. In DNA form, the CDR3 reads TGCGCCAGCAGCTTGGTAGGGGTACGGGCCTCCTATAATTCACCCCTCCACTTT. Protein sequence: CASSLVGVRASYNSPLHF.